The rows below give T cell receptor beta chains drawn from one sample of a study of T-cell reconstitution after alpha-beta-depleted transplantation in children. TCRdb re-called the PCR reads with MiXCR, one entry per CDR3 protein. Seen here are about 200,000 distinct CDR3 sequences, roughly 18% observed once, and the top ten hold roughly two fifths. The sequenced sample was PBMCs, mostly from graft donor cells, obtained 360 days after TCRalphabeta/CD19-depleted stem cell transplant. These receptors were obtained from a male patient between 2 and 15 years old who had a stem cell transplant for acute lymphoblastic leukemia, so the T cells may come from the graft donor. Each CDR3 is given with its conserved first and last residue. D genes are given only for firm matches. A clone size is listed for some rows: how often the clone was seen (once, few, many), or a class if it is expanded.

J gene,V gene,D gene,clone size,CDR3 protein,CDR3 DNA
TRBJ2-1,TRBV6-5,TRBD2,once,CASSYMASGGAYNEQFF,TGTGCCAGCAGTTATATGGCTAGCGGGGGGGCCTACAATGAGCAGTTCTTC
TRBJ1-1,TRBV27,.,many,CASNRLGETTEAFF,TGTGCCAGCAACCGATTAGGGGAGACCACTGAAGCTTTCTTT
TRBJ2-1,TRBV5-4,TRBD2,.,CASSLVRLAVYNEQFF,TGTGCCAGCAGCTTGGTTAGACTAGCGGTTTACAATGAGCAGTTCTTC
TRBJ1-1,TRBV12-3/TRBV12-4,.,.,CASSPWGYGRGNTEAFF,TGTGCCAGCAGTCCCTGGGGGTATGGGCGCGGGAACACTGAAGCTTTCTTT
TRBJ2-3,TRBV7-2,.,.,CASTFLTELTDTQYF,TGTGCCAGCACCTTTCTGACGGAACTCACAGATACGCAGTATTTT
TRBJ2-1,TRBV20-1,.,.,CSARVGAPNERFF,TGCAGTGCTAGAGTGGGCGCTCCCAATGAGCGGTTCTTC
TRBJ1-4,TRBV11-2,.,.,CASSPGTINEKLFF,TGTGCCAGCAGCCCCGGGACAATAAATGAAAAACTGTTTTTT
TRBJ2-7,TRBV7-9,.,.,CASTGVGSYEQYF,TGTGCCAGCACAGGGGTAGGGTCCTACGAGCAGTACTTC
TRBJ2-3,TRBV7-2,.,few,CASSPGDRGRTDTQYF,TGTGCCAGCAGCCCAGGGGACCGGGGGAGGACAGATACGCAGTATTTT
TRBJ1-1,TRBV30,.,few,CAWRGNTEAFF,TGTGCCTGGAGGGGGAACACTGAAGCTTTCTTT
TRBJ1-3,TRBV5-1,TRBD1,.,CASSLERTGSSGNTIYF,TGCGCCAGCAGCTTGGAGAGGACAGGGAGCTCTGGAAACACCATATATTTT
TRBJ1-1,TRBV5-1,TRBD1,.,CASSPLGQGNTEAFF,TGCGCCAGCAGCCCCCTGGGACAGGGAAACACTGAAGCTTTCTTT
TRBJ1-1,TRBV12-3/TRBV12-4,.,few,CASSSRPSSQLEAFF,TGTGCCAGCAGTTCCCGACCTAGCTCTCAGCTTGAAGCTTTCTTT
TRBJ2-1,TRBV15,.,.,CATRHRIDPYNEQFF,TGTGCCACCCGACACAGGATCGATCCCTACAATGAGCAGTTCTTC
TRBJ1-6,TRBV6-5,.,.,CASSRRQGTYNSPLHF,TGTGCCAGCAGCCGACGCCAGGGTACCTATAATTCACCCCTCCACTTT
TRBJ2-7,TRBV29-1,TRBD1,few,CSVGDRAEQYF,TGCAGCGTTGGGGACAGGGCCGAGCAGTACTTC
TRBJ2-1,TRBV30,TRBD2,.,CAWSVPLAGEQFF,TGTGCCTGGAGTGTCCCTCTAGCGGGAGAGCAGTTCTTC
TRBJ2-7,TRBV4-2,TRBD1,.,CASSREQGVAYEQYF,TGTGCCAGCAGCCGGGAACAGGGGGTCGCCTACGAGCAGTACTTC
TRBJ2-1,TRBV20-1,.,few,CSARDRSGTSGYEQFF,TGCAGTGCTAGAGATCGTTCGGGGACCTCAGGGTATGAGCAGTTCTTC
TRBJ2-1,TRBV16,.,.,CASSHLARVSYNEQFF,TGTGCCAGCAGCCACTTAGCGAGGGTCTCCTACAATGAGCAGTTCTTC
TRBJ2-7,TRBV6-2/TRBV6-3,.,few,CASRRDTSYEQYF,TGTGCCAGCAGGCGGGACACCTCATACGAGCAGTACTTC
TRBJ2-5,TRBV5-5,TRBD1,few,CASSIGQVQETQYF,TGTGCCAGCAGCATAGGACAGGTACAAGAGACCCAGTACTTC
TRBJ1-2,TRBV20-1,.,once,CSAPDGNYGYTF,TGCAGTGCACCCGACGGGAACTATGGCTACACCTTC
TRBJ2-3,TRBV20-1,TRBD1,.,CSANQDRGGSTDTQYF,TGCAGTGCTAACCAAGACAGGGGGGGGAGCACAGATACGCAGTATTTT
TRBJ2-7,TRBV11-2,TRBD2,.,CASSLRTSGLEQYF,TGTGCCAGCAGCTTGAGGACTAGCGGTCTGGAGCAGTACTTC
TRBJ2-1,TRBV5-1,.,.,CASSLRPTGVSSYNEQFF,TGCGCCAGCAGCCTTAGGCCGACGGGGGTTAGCTCCTACAATGAGCAGTTCTTC
TRBJ2-1,TRBV4-3,.,.,CASSQDVSGGREQFF,TGCGCCAGCAGCCAAGATGTCAGCGGTGGACGTGAGCAGTTCTTC
TRBJ2-7,TRBV28,TRBD2,.,CASEPGLDLEQYF,TGTGCCAGTGAACCGGGACTAGATCTCGAGCAGTACTTC
TRBJ2-1,TRBV5-1,TRBD2,.,CASSQLVAGGEEQFF,TGCGCCAGCAGCCAACTCGTGGCGGGGGGAGAAGAGCAGTTCTTC
TRBJ2-1,TRBV7-2,.,few,CASSWDFNEQFF,TGTGCCAGCAGCTGGGACTTTAATGAGCAGTTCTTC
TRBJ2-3,TRBV13,TRBD1,.,CASSRPTGLADTQYF,TGTGCCAGCAGCCGCCCGACAGGGCTCGCTGATACGCAGTATTTT
TRBJ2-3,TRBV7-6,.,.,CASSPLSRGRTDTQYF,TGTGCCAGCAGTCCCCTGAGTAGGGGCCGCACAGATACGCAGTATTTT
TRBJ2-7,TRBV27,.,.,CASSLSSGWPGYEQYF,TGTGCCAGCAGTTTATCTTCAGGGTGGCCGGGGTACGAGCAGTACTTC
TRBJ2-3,TRBV7-8,TRBD1,many,CASSDRGRTDTQYF,TGTGCCAGCAGCGACAGGGGGCGCACAGATACGCAGTATTTT
TRBJ2-1,TRBV20-1,TRBD2,few,CGPGLAGSDEQFF,TGCGGTCCGGGACTAGCGGGGTCGGATGAGCAGTTCTTC
TRBJ2-7,TRBV12-3/TRBV12-4,.,.,CASSLELGGSSYEQYF,TGTGCCAGCAGTCTCGAGTTGGGGGGCAGCTCCTACGAGCAGTACTTC
TRBJ1-1,TRBV5-1,.,many,CASSLTGTSDLNTEAFF,TGCGCCAGCAGCTTGACCGGGACAAGTGACCTGAACACTGAAGCTTTCTTT
TRBJ1-4,TRBV30,.,.,CAWLAGEKLFF,TGTGCCTGGCTGGCGGGAGAAAAACTGTTTTTT
TRBJ1-5,TRBV6-2/TRBV6-3,.,.,CASSDPKRDPAWGPQHF,TGTGCCAGCAGTGACCCCAAAAGAGACCCCGCCTGGGGACCCCAGCATTTT
TRBJ1-3,TRBV29-1,.,.,CSVEEDSGNTIYF,TGCAGCGTTGAAGAGGACTCTGGAAACACCATATATTTT
TRBJ2-2,TRBV12-3/TRBV12-4,.,.,CASSSGRLNTGELFF,TGTGCCAGCAGTTCGGGACGGCTGAACACCGGGGAGCTGTTTTTT
TRBJ1-5,TRBV11-2,TRBD1,few,CASTHRGDSNQPQHF,TGTGCCAGCACACACAGGGGAGATAGCAATCAGCCCCAGCATTTT
TRBJ2-1,TRBV5-1,TRBD2,.,CASSLAGPYNEQFF,TGCGCCAGCAGTCTAGCGGGGCCCTACAATGAGCAGTTCTTC
TRBJ1-1,TRBV4-3,TRBD1,.,CASSQGTVVNTEAFF,TGCGCCAGCAGCCAGGGGACAGTGGTCAACACTGAAGCTTTCTTT
TRBJ1-1,TRBV27,.,few,CASSFRPDRLNTEAFF,TGTGCCAGCAGTTTTCGACCCGACAGGCTGAACACTGAAGCTTTCTTT
TRBJ2-5,TRBV4-2,TRBD2,few,CASSQEGTSGVQETQYF,TGTGCCAGCAGCCAAGAGGGGACTAGCGGGGTCCAAGAGACCCAGTACTTC
TRBJ2-1,TRBV3-1,.,.,CASSQGHEQFF,TGTGCCAGCAGCCAAGGCCATGAGCAGTTCTTC